Given below is one TCR beta chain in context. Profiling relied on immunoSEQ multiplex PCR, and the TCRdb table lists in-frame clones only, not all of them. The top ten hold about 1.5% of the sample, which has about 59,000 clones, roughly 90% seen once. V gave up 2 bases and J gave up 5 bases, with 15 bases separating them. CDR3 length equals 15 residues. The germline V gene encodes CDR1 LGHDT and CDR2 YNNKEL (reference sequence). This record comes from a study of control samples from healthy donors and cancer patients. The clonotype comes from a man in his forties with colorectal cancer. The sample was PBMCs. The chain joins TRBV3-1 (or the pseudogene TRBV3-2) to TRBJ1-2; tentatively, D is TRBD1 (5 bases). The CDR3 coding sequence is TGTGCCAGCAGCCAAATGGGGGAAGGGAGATATGGCTACACCTTC. It codes for CASSQMGEGRYGYTF.